The clone carrying this TCR beta chain has only a few counts. This specimen belongs to a study of tumor and adjacent non-tumor tissue in lung cancer. Study-level background: The patients, roughly 10 men and roughly 5 women, were about 31 to 85 with stage I to III disease.

This sample's RNA came from whole unsorted tissue. Distant lung tissue was collected more than 3 cm away from the tumor edge. Trimming pared 1 base from V and 5 bases from J, leaving 9 bases between. The length of the CDR3 is 13 residues. The germline gives CDR1 SEHNR, CDR2 FQNEAQ (reference sequence). The library came from three nested PCR rounds adapted from ARM-PCR protocols. TCRdb recomputed calls from the multiplex PCR reads with MiXCR, one row per CDR3 protein. The repertoire holds about 44,000 distinct CDR3 sequences, with roughly 60% as singletons. V usage is TRBV7-9 and J usage is TRBJ2-7; D unresolved. What was sequenced was distant non-tumor lung tissue. This TCR was recovered from a woman in her 40s with non-small cell lung cancer. CDR3 amino acids: CASSLVPNNEQYF. The CDR3 nucleotides are TGTGCCAGCAGCTTAGTCCCTAATAACGAGCAGTACTTC.